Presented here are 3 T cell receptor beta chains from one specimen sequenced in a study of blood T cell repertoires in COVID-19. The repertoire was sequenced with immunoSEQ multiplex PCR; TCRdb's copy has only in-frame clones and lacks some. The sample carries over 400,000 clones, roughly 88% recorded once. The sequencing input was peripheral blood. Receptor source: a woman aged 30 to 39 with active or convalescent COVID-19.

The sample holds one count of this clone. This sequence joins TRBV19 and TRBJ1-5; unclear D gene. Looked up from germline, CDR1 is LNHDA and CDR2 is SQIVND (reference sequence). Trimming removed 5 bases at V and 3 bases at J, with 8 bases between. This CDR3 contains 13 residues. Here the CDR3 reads CASSFTDNQPQHF. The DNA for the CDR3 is TGTGCCAGTAGTTTCACAGACAATCAGCCCCAGCATTTT.

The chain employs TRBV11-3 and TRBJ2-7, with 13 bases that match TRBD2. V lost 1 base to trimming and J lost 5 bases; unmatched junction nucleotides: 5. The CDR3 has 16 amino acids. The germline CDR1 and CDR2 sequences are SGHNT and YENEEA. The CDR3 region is CASSLGLAGGQDEQYF. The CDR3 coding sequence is TGTGCCAGCAGCTTAGGACTAGCGGGGGGCCAGGACGAGCAGTACTTC.

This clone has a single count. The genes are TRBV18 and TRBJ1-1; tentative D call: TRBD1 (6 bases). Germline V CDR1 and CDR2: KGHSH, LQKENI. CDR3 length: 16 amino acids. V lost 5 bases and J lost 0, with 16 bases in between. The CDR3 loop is CASSSMDSFMNTEAFF. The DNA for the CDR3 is TGTGCCAGCTCATCCATGGACAGCTTCATGAACACTGAAGCTTTCTTT.